This T cell receptor (beta chain) was sequenced for a study of cytomegalovirus exposure and HLA in healthy donors. Turning to this clone: Its antigen remains unknown.

Notes on the study in general: It was reported that TCR beta sequences correctly inferred the HLA-A and HLA-B alleles for most subjects. Information on immune exposure was restricted to one variable (CMV serostatus). Diagnosis of cytomegalovirus status made by the classifier reportedly showed high specificity and sensitivity. Productive rates of about 90% or about 30% were seen for most TCR beta V segments in an earlier analysis.

From germline, CDR1 is SGHTA and CDR2 FQGNSA. This CDR3 has 16 amino acids. V lost 7 bases to trimming and J lost 4 bases; unmatched junction nucleotides: 14. It was with 60 Vbeta and 13 Jbeta primers that the PCR ran. Using immunoSEQ multiplex PCR, the repertoire was profiled, and TCRdb retains in-frame clones only, with some absent. The repertoire holds 30,000 to 40,000 clones, with roughly 67% as singletons. Sequenced: PBMCs. This TCR derives from a man aged 40-55 years in good health and CMV-seropositive. This rearrangement joins TRBV7-2 to TRBJ1-2; 8 nucleotides align to TRBD1. DNA of the CDR3: TGTGCCAGCACTAACCCAAGCAGGGGGCCCTTCTATGGCTACACCTTC. This codes for CASTNPSRGPFYGYTF. The full variable domain, rest sourced from reference TRBV7-2 and TRBJ1-2, is GAGVSQSPSNKVTEKGKDVELRCDPISGHTALYWYRQSLGQGLEFLIYFQGNSAPDKSGLPSDRFSAERTGGSVSTLTIQRTQQEDSAVYLCASTNPSRGPFYGYTFGSGTRLTVV.